This TCR beta chain was profiled in a study of blood T cell repertoires in COVID-19. Profiled with immunoSEQ multiplex PCR; TCRdb holds only in-frame clones, not every one. The sample holds around 150,000 clones, around 93% seen once. This CDR3 spans 12 amino acids. The germline gives CDR1 MNHEY, CDR2 SMNVEV (reference sequence). Trimming took 5 bases from V and 9 from J, leaving 11 bases between them. The chain links TRBV27 to TRBJ2-1; D might be TRBD1 (5 bases). The specimen was peripheral blood. The source of this sequence is a man younger than 40 with COVID-19, enrolled during active disease. CDR3 in amino acids: CASSLTGFEQFF. The DNA of the CDR3 is TGTGCCAGCAGTCTAACAGGATTTGAGCAGTTCTTC.